This is a list of T cell receptor beta chains from one sample in a study of cytomegalovirus exposure and HLA in healthy donors. TCRdb keeps only in-frame clones here, not all; method: immunoSEQ multiplex PCR. The table shows approximately 140,000 clones, with roughly three quarters occurring only once. Sequences were obtained from PBMCs. Receptor source: a man in his late teens or twenties in good health and CMV-seronegative. The CDR3 runs from the conserved cysteine through the conserved F or W. Each record gives: V gene, D gene, J gene, clone size, CDR3 protein, CDR3 DNA. The D gene is left open where the match is weak. Part of the rows lack a size; the others show once, few, many or a class for expanded clones.

>TRBV5-1|NA|TRBJ1-2|NA
CASSLVARDYGYTF
TGCGCCAGCAGCTTGGTAGCCAGGGACTATGGCTACACCTTC
>TRBV19|NA|TRBJ2-7|NA
CASSSKTDSYEQYF
TGTGCCAGTAGTTCAAAGACAGACTCCTACGAGCAGTACTTC
>TRBV29-1|NA|TRBJ1-1|NA
CSSRRANTEAFF
TGCAGCTCCCGCAGGGCGAACACTGAAGCTTTCTTT
>TRBV10-1|TRBD1|TRBJ2-7|NA
CASSDYGQGWDEQYF
TGCGCCAGCAGTGACTACGGACAGGGTTGGGACGAGCAGTACTTC
>TRBV4-1|NA|TRBJ2-7|NA
CASSQDRSTPGSYEQYF
TGCGCCAGCAGCCAAGATAGGTCCACCCCCGGGTCCTACGAGCAGTACTTC
>TRBV6-1|NA|TRBJ1-2|NA
CASSESEGGWYGYTF
TGTGCCAGCAGTGAATCTGAGGGAGGATGGTATGGCTACACCTTC
>TRBV28|TRBD2|TRBJ2-7|NA
CASSPLLAGGTYEQYF
TGTGCCAGCAGCCCACTCCTAGCGGGAGGGACCTACGAGCAGTACTTC
>TRBV30|NA|TRBJ1-6|once
CAGGTSYNSPLHF
TGTGCCGGAGGGACCTCCTATAATTCACCCCTCCACTTT
>TRBV7-9|NA|TRBJ2-6|NA
CASSSTVAGANVLTF
TGTGCCAGCAGCTCAACGGTCGCTGGGGCCAACGTCCTGACTTTC
>TRBV19|TRBD1|TRBJ1-1|NA
CASSISAGGSTEAFF
TGTGCCAGTAGTATATCGGCAGGGGGGAGCACTGAAGCTTTCTTT
>TRBV7-2|TRBD2|TRBJ2-7|NA
CASSLAGGQYEQYF
TGTGCCAGCAGCTTAGCGGGAGGGCAATACGAGCAGTACTTT
>TRBV4-1|NA|TRBJ2-1|NA
CASSPEGRGWSGEQFF
TGCGCCAGCAGCCCGGAGGGCAGGGGGTGGTCTGGGGAGCAGTTCTTC
>TRBV5-1|TRBD2|TRBJ2-7|NA
CASSSATSGGVYEQYF
TGCGCCAGCAGCTCGGCGACTAGCGGGGGGGTTTACGAGCAGTACTTC
>TRBV10-1|TRBD2|TRBJ2-3|NA
CASGPGAGGTDTQYF
TGCGCCAGCGGACCGGGAGCGGGAGGCACAGATACGCAGTATTTT
>TRBV28|NA|TRBJ1-5|NA
CASSLGGALTNQPQHF
TGTGCCAGCAGTTTAGGGGGGGCATTGACCAATCAGCCCCAGCATTTT
>TRBV6-6|TRBD2|TRBJ2-1|NA
CASSYTSGGYNEQFF
TGTGCCAGCAGTTACACTAGCGGGGGGTACAATGAGCAGTTCTTC
>TRBV7-6|TRBD1|TRBJ2-3|NA
CASSLWTGPDTQYF
TGTGCCAGCAGCCTCTGGACAGGCCCAGATACGCAGTATTTT
>TRBV4-1|TRBD2|TRBJ2-6|NA
CASSQQTSGRTGANVLTF
TGCGCCAGCAGCCAACAGACTAGCGGGAGAACTGGGGCCAACGTCCTGACTTTC
>TRBV7-9|NA|TRBJ1-5|NA
CASSGGAHQPQHF
TGTGCCAGCAGCGGGGGGGCCCATCAGCCCCAGCATTTT
>TRBV18|TRBD1|TRBJ2-3|NA
CASSPVLWDSSTDTQYF
TGTGCCAGCTCACCTGTTCTCTGGGACAGTAGCACAGATACGCAGTATTTT
>TRBV7-2|TRBD2|TRBJ2-3|NA
CASSNAGTSGATDTQYF
TGTGCCAGCAGCAACGCCGGGACTAGCGGGGCCACAGATACGCAGTATTTT
>TRBV7-9|TRBD1|TRBJ2-7|NA
CASRGDSGTYEQYF
TGTGCCAGCAGGGGGGACAGTGGGACCTACGAGCAGTACTTC
>TRBV7-9|TRBD2|TRBJ2-1|few
CASSPRTSPYNEQFF
TGTGCCAGCAGCCCCCGGACTAGCCCGTACAATGAGCAGTTCTTC
>TRBV29-1|TRBD1|TRBJ1-5|few
CSVRTGESQPQHF
TGCAGCGTCCGGACAGGGGAGAGTCAGCCCCAGCATTTT
>TRBV4-1|TRBD2|TRBJ2-7|NA
CASSLGLAGSYEQYF
TGCGCCAGCAGCCTCGGACTAGCGGGGTCCTACGAGCAGTACTTC
>TRBV5-4|NA|TRBJ2-3|NA
CASSGQGGASTDTQYF
TGTGCCAGCAGCGGCCAAGGTGGGGCGAGCACAGATACGCAGTATTTT
>TRBV2|TRBD1|TRBJ1-1|NA
CASSEQGAITEAFF
TGTGCCAGCAGTGAGCAGGGGGCTATCACTGAAGCTTTCTTT
>TRBV30|NA|TRBJ1-1|NA
CAWAPDRPNTEAFF
TGTGCCTGGGCACCAGACAGGCCGAACACTGAAGCTTTCTTT
>TRBV2|TRBD1|TRBJ1-5|few
CASGGTGVRGNQPQHF
TGTGCCAGCGGGGGGACAGGGGTACGGGGCAATCAGCCCCAGCATTTT
>TRBV29-1|NA|TRBJ2-1|once
CSAAGAHYNEQFF
TGCAGCGCCGCAGGGGCCCATTACAATGAGCAGTTCTTC
>TRBV7-9|TRBD2|TRBJ2-3|NA
CASSLPGLAVPTDTQYF
TGTGCCAGCAGCTTACCCGGACTAGCAGTTCCCACAGATACGCAGTATTTT
>TRBV12-5|TRBD2|TRBJ2-5|NA
CASGLPSTSGGQETQYF
TGTGCTAGTGGTTTGCCGTCGACTAGCGGGGGCCAAGAGACCCAGTACTTC
>TRBV4-1|TRBD2|TRBJ2-1|few
CASSLTSGDYNEQFF
TGCGCCAGCAGCCTGACTAGCGGGGACTACAATGAGCAGTTCTTC
>TRBV13|TRBD1|TRBJ2-6|NA
CASSGTGPTGANVLTF
TGTGCCAGCAGCGGGACAGGGCCAACTGGGGCCAACGTCCTGACTTTC
>TRBV4-2|NA|TRBJ2-6|NA
CASSQLSGANVLTF
TGTGCCAGCAGCCAACTTTCTGGGGCCAACGTCCTGACTTTC
>TRBV6-1|NA|TRBJ2-5|once
CASSVRGGGETQYF
TGTGCCAGCAGTGTGCGGGGAGGGGGAGAGACCCAGTACTTC
>TRBV18|TRBD2|TRBJ2-3|NA
CASPPSAGEADTQYF
TGTGCCAGCCCCCCTAGCGCGGGAGAGGCAGATACGCAGTATTTT
>TRBV27|NA|TRBJ1-1|NA
CASSLAGWIYTEAFF
TGTGCCAGCAGTTTGGCAGGGTGGATATACACTGAAGCTTTCTTT
>TRBV6-4|NA|TRBJ2-1|NA
CASSDAGGYNEQFF
TGTGCCAGCAGTGACGCCGGCGGTTACAATGAGCAGTTCTTC
>TRBV29-1|NA|TRBJ2-7|NA
CSVEEGSSYEQYF
TGCAGCGTTGAAGAGGGCAGCTCCTACGAGCAGTACTTC
>TRBV5-4|NA|TRBJ1-1|NA
CASSFAVGTEAFF
TGTGCCAGCAGCTTCGCGGTCGGGACTGAAGCTTTCTTT
>TRBV29-1|NA|TRBJ2-5|NA
CSARSAWETQYF
TGCAGCGCCAGAAGCGCCTGGGAGACCCAGTACTTC
>TRBV30|TRBD1|TRBJ1-1|NA
CAWSAFGQGGTEAFF
TGTGCCTGGAGTGCCTTCGGACAGGGGGGAACTGAAGCTTTCTTT
>TRBV18|TRBD1|TRBJ1-1|NA
CASSRGLPVEAFF
TGTGCCAGCTCAAGGGGGCTCCCCGTGGAAGCTTTCTTT
>TRBV5-5|TRBD2|TRBJ2-7|few
CASSLRGFGTSYEQYF
TGTGCCAGCAGCTTGAGAGGCTTCGGGACTAGCTACGAGCAGTACTTC
>TRBV5-4|NA|TRBJ1-4|NA
CASSRAGKSTNEKLFF
TGTGCCAGCAGCCGTGCAGGGAAGTCAACTAATGAAAAACTGTTTTTT
>TRBV6-6|TRBD2|TRBJ2-7|NA
CASSPGLGTGYEQYF
TGTGCCAGCAGCCCCGGACTAGGGACGGGCTACGAGCAGTACTTC
>TRBV2|NA|TRBJ1-5|NA
CASSELGAGNQPQHF
TGTGCCAGCAGTGAACTGGGGGCGGGCAATCAGCCCCAGCATTTT